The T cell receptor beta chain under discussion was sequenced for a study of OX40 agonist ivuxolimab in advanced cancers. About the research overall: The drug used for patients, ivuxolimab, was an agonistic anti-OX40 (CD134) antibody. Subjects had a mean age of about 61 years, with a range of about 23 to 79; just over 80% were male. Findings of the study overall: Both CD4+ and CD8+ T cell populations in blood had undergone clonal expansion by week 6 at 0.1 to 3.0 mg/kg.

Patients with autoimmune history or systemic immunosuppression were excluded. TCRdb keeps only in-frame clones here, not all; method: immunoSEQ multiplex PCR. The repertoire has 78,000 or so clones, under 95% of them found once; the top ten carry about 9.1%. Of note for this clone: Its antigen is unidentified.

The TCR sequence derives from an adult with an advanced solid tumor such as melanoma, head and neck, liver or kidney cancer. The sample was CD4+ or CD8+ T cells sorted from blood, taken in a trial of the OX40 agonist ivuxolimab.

The CDR3 DNA follows: TGTGCCAGCAGCACCAGCTACGAGCAGTACTTC. Its protein is CASSTSYEQYF. V usage is TRBV27 and J usage is TRBJ2-7; D unclear. Trimming cost V 6 bases and J 3 bases, with 6 bases left between them. The CDR3 sequence is 11 residues long. Germline V gives CDR1 MNHEY, CDR2 SMNVEV (reference sequence).